This TCR beta chain was sequenced in a study of cytomegalovirus exposure and HLA in healthy donors (dated by TCRdb to about 2017). With regard to the full study: According to an earlier analysis of several hundred of the donors, about 179 million T cells yielded 100 million or so unique TCR beta sequences and about 300 Gb of sequence data. An early release that covered about 640 HLA-typed donors contained around 300 gigabases of sequencing data and about 93 million unique TCR sequences. The genetic ancestry cluster associated with self-reported Caucasian donors included around 76% of the roughly 390 genotyped donors. The study aimed to test whether cataloging public T cell receptors could reveal signatures of past pathogen exposure. Using immunosequencing, the study profiled T cell repertoires from fewer than 850 subjects and related those repertoires to cytomegalovirus serostatus. Besides the first cohort of approximately 710 subjects, a separate validation cohort made up of some 110 different subjects was used. High-throughput TCR immunosequencing, statistical association of individual TCRs with disease status, and machine learning were combined to predict cytomegalovirus infection status. To study patterns of TCR occurrence, a later analysis re-analyzed previously published TCR beta repertoires from several hundred donors and added high-resolution HLA genotyping. Rather than using new phenotypic data, the later analysis identified candidate immune exposures from TCR beta sequences and from how often those sequences occurred across donors. An earlier analysis of 450 to 750 of the donors used high-throughput TCR beta sequencing to judge whether each TCR beta V gene segment behaved as functional or pseudogenic. Alongside the repertoire data, information on donor age, sex, ethnicity and CMV serostatus was compiled. A later genetic analysis used genome-wide SNP genotypes for 398 of the 666 donors, treating that subset as a discovery cohort. All discovery cohort repertoires had been generated on a single sequencing platform. Class I and class II HLA loci were covered by the typing at four-digit resolution. Typing coverage varied by locus: roughly 629-630 donors for A, B, C, DRB1 and DQB1; 500 to 550 for DQA1; around 610 for DPA1; approximately 490 for DPB1. A few DR-DQ haplotypes were treated as single units for association and clustering because of strong linkage in the cohort. Across some 400 genotyped donors of the cohort, an average of approximately 240,000 unique TCR beta nucleotide sequences per donor were sequenced, and roughly 20% of those sequences were non-productive. Results and caveats for the whole study, not just this receptor: Because HLA typing was unavailable for some donors at each locus, only the typed subset was used in association tests. In vitro tests confirmed that a few of the cytomegalovirus-associated TCR beta chains recognize cytomegalovirus antigens. V-gene and J-gene trimming of TCR beta chains was associated with a missense DCLRE1C variant in a later genetic analysis, and the association was replicated in an independent cohort. A total of 150 to 200 TCR beta chains were listed by the study as associated with cytomegalovirus. A cluster of highly shared sequence variants was judged likely to represent a technical artifact of the sequencing pipeline. At a false discovery rate of 0.05, a later analysis linked some 18,000 TCR beta sequences to specific HLA alleles. Correlated functional status among segregating V segments might reflect linkage disequilibrium, but an unknown experimental factor could not be ruled out. In this cohort, only TCR beta chains were sequenced, and detectable features were limited by the absence of alpha or paired-chain data. Immune exposure information for the cohort was limited to CMV serostatus. Most TCR sequences were observed very rarely across donors, whereas some public TCRs were present in many individuals. According to a later analysis, parvovirus B19, influenza, CMV and Epstein-Barr virus appeared linked to several top co-occurrence clusters. Compared with the roughly 670-donor mean, donors in an Asian-associated ancestry cluster had fewer N-insertions in productive TCRs, according to a later genetic analysis. The classifier was reported to diagnose cytomegalovirus status with high specificity and sensitivity in both the original and validation cohorts. According to a later analysis, TCR association rates differed among HLA loci, with DRB1 alleles showing the most associated TCRs and HLA-C alleles showing the fewest. Because the 87-base-pair reads could not distinguish some IMGT-functional V segments, including TRBV6-2 and TRBV6-3, those segments were excluded. Compared with equally common non-associated chains, HLA-associated TCR beta chains in a later analysis were more clonally expanded and had lower generation probabilities. Presence/absence analyses assumed roughly uniform sequencing depth across donors, an assumption that may not hold. A further reported finding was that TCR beta sequences accurately predicted the HLA-A and HLA-B alleles for most subjects in the first cohort. It was suggested by the authors that the approach could potentially be generalized to other disease states and immunological phenotypes. The earlier analysis of approximately 590 of the donors excluded roughly 17 rarely observed V segments, including chromosome 9 orphons, because counts were too low. When HLA alleles, especially DR and DQ, strongly co-occurred, TCR associations were difficult to assign to individual alleles. An earlier analysis of approximately 570 of the donors showed that most TCR beta V segments appeared in productive rearrangements either about 87% or about 30% of the time, which broadly matched IMGT annotations. Most CMV-associated TCR beta chains appeared to be HLA-restricted in a later analysis, and the HLA associations seemed to be driven largely by CMV exposure.

The cohort comprised around 690 healthy bone marrow donors. At the time of sampling, all cohort members were nominally healthy, though unrecorded immune exposures were likely present. The donor tested CMV seronegative and was one of the 352 seronegative cohort members. Each donor provided a peripheral blood sample, and peripheral blood mononuclear cells were used for TCR beta sequencing. The Qiagen DNeasy Blood Extraction Kit was used to extract genomic DNA from the blood cell samples. Of note for this clone: Its antigen has not been determined. No much larger clone is present one base from it, and per-base qualities are unavailable. Other DNA sequences in the sample encode the same CDR3.

The library was built by means of the immunoSEQ multiplex PCR assay. For the multiplex PCR, a mixture combining 60 forward primers for TCR Vbeta segments and 13 reverse primers for TCR Jbeta segments was used. Amplification of the CDR3 region of rearranged TCR beta genes was performed with a multiplex PCR assay on genomic DNA. The Illumina HiSeq System was used to sequence the amplified TCR beta libraries as 87-base-pair reads. The source study handled its data this way. A later analysis counted approximately 74 million unique TCR beta chains across the roughly 700 repertoires, and roughly 10 million of these chains were shared by at least two donors. Raw reads were error-corrected and collapsed into unique sequences by a nearest-neighbor algorithm in which closely related sequences were merged to remove PCR and sequencing errors. Alignment of CDR3 sequences to IMGT reference sequences was used to assign V, D and J gene segments. Each retained sequence needed at least a six-nucleotide match to both a V gene segment and a J gene segment. A rearrangement counted as productive if the CDR3 had no stop codons and remained in frame with V and J, and every other rearrangement counted as non-productive. Following IMGT convention, CDR3 was defined as the stretch from the second conserved V-encoded cysteine up to the conserved J-encoded phenylalanine. Sequences without an unambiguous match to a single V gene segment were excluded from the earlier analysis of about 600 of the donors. An earlier analysis of a few hundred of the donors called V segments functional above 56.7% productive rearrangements and segregating when the between-donor standard deviation exceeded 5%. A statistical classification framework was built for diagnosing cytomegalovirus status from the catalog of TCR beta chain sequences. In a later analysis, V and J genes were assigned by comparing TCR nucleotide sequences against IMGT/GENE-DB human TR gene sequences. The TCRdist pipeline was used in a later analysis to assign CDR3 sequences and most-parsimonious VDJ recombination scenarios. In a later analysis, each TCR beta chain was defined by its CDR3 amino acid sequence together with its V-gene family, and reads lacking a unique V-gene family were excluded. As a way to deal with suspected cross-contamination and a sequencing artifact, a later analysis dropped 450 to 600 nucleotide sequences that were highly shared and had low generation probability. In a later analysis, a clonal expansion index was calculated for each public chain from normalized within-repertoire ranks of inferred template counts. Generation probabilities in a later analysis came from a VDJ recombination model fitted to out-of-frame rearrangements, and those results were checked against IGoR. In a later analysis, hypergeometric tests were used to score TCR-TCR, TCR-HLA and TCR-CMV co-occurrence, with a repertoire-size bias correction applied to TCR pairs. In a later analysis, false discovery rates were estimated by permuting HLA or CMV assignments 20 times. In a later analysis, co-occurring TCRs were grouped using DBSCAN, and TCRdist sequence similarity was added for clustering within HLA-allele-positive subsets. Repertoires with fewer than 30,000 or more than 120,000 public chains were left out of co-occurrence clustering, as were about five repertoires with anomalous nucleotide sharing. The immuneACCESS repertoire file appears here via TCRdb, limited to in-frame rearrangements. These files lack a portion of the clones; in checked studies, under half of the deficit traces to unresolved V genes, and the cause of the others is not known. Clonal size and the V and J genes are those of that table, whereas D and trimming came from the DNA. Present in this sample are 190,000 or so clones, 80% of which were seen just once. The ten largest clones add up to 0.65% of the sample.

The germline V gene sets CDR1 to KGHSH and CDR2 to LQKENI. Counted from cysteine to phenylalanine, this CDR3 has 14 amino acids. Solely the CDR3 DNA is kept, with 42 bases framed from the first base. V loses 4 bases, J loses 4 bases, and the germline ends lie 13 bases apart. The receptor chain draws on TRBV18 and TRBJ1-2; TRBD1 is a possible D gene, resting on 5 matching bases. This clonotype was sampled from a boy under 18 in good health and CMV-seronegative. Sequences were obtained from PBMCs. Read as DNA, the sequence is TGTGCCAGCTCACGGACGGGGGAGGCCTATGGCTACACCTTC. Its product reads: CASSRTGEAYGYTF. When the CDR3 is completed using the reference TRBV18 and TRBJ1-2 genes on either side, the full variable domain is NAGVMQNPRHLVRRRGQEARLRCSPMKGHSHVYWYRQLPEEGLKFMVYLQKENIIDESGMPKERFSAEFPKEGPSILRIQQVVRGDSAAYFCASSRTGEAYGYTFGSGTRLTVV.